This record covers a single T cell receptor beta chain. Its specificity is unknown. The germline V and J ends were trimmed by 3 bases and 11 bases, with 14 bases remaining between them. The CDR3 consists of 13 residues. Germline lookup yields CDR1 KGHSH and CDR2 LQKENI. The sample comes from a study of response to subunit inactivated influenza vaccine. Points from the study as a whole: It was suggested by the authors that few new T cells are recruited by each seasonal influenza vaccination.

From the RT-PCR reads, TCRdb called clonotypes with MiXCR, one entry per CDR3 protein. The data contain 800,000 to 1,000,000 distinct CDR3 sequences, 21% of them seen just once; the ten biggest clones take up around 9.6%. The receptor was isolated from a man aged 45 to 65 who received an inactivated influenza vaccine. Material: PBMCs from blood, obtained more than 4 days after vaccination. This chain connects TRBV18 to TRBJ2-1; a weak D match, TRBD1 (6 bases). CDR3 loop: CASSPSSQGQQFF. CDR3 coding DNA: TGTGCCAGCTCACCCTCATCACAGGGCCAGCAGTTCTTC. The variable domain in full, completed from reference TRBV18 and TRBJ2-1, reads NAGVMQNPRHLVRRRGQEARLRCSPMKGHSHVYWYRQLPEEGLKFMVYLQKENIIDESGMPKERFSAEFPKEGPSILRIQQVVRGDSAAYFCASSPSSQGQQFFGPGTRLTVL.